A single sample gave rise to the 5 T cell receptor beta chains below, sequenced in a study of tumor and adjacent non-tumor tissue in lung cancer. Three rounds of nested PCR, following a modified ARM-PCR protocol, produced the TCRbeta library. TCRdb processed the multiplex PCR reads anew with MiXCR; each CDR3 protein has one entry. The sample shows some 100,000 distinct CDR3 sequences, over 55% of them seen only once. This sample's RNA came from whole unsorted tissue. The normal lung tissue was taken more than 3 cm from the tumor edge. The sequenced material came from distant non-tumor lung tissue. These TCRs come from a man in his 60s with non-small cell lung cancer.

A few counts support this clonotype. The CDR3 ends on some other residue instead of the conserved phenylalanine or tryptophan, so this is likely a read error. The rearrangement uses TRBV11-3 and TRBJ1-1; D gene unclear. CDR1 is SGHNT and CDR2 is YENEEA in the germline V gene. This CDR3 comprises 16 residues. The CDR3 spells CTSSFKAEGLKVEAFS. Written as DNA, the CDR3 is TGTACCAGCAGCTTCAAGGCGGAGGGTTTGAAAGTGGAGGCTTTCTCT.

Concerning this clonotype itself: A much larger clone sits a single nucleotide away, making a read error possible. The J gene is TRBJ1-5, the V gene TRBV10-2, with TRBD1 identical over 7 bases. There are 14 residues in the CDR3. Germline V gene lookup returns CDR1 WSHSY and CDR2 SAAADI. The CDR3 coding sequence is TGCGCCAGCAGTGGCGTAGGGGGCGTTCAGTCCCAGCATTTT. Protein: CASSGVGGVQSQHF.

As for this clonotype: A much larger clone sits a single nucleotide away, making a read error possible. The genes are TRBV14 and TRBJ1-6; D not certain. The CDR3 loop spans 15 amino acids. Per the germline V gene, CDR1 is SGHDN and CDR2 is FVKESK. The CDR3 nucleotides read TGTGCCAGCAACCAAGATTTGACTTTTGGTTCACCCCTCCACTTT. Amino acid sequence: CASNQDLTFGSPLHF.

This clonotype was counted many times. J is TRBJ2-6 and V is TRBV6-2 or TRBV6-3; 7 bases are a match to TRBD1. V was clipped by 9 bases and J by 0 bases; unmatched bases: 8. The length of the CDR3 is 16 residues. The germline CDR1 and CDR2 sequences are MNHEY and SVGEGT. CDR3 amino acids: CARLQGIVSGANVLTF. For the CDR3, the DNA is TGTGCCAGATTACAGGGGATCGTCTCTGGGGCCAACGTCCTGACTTTC.

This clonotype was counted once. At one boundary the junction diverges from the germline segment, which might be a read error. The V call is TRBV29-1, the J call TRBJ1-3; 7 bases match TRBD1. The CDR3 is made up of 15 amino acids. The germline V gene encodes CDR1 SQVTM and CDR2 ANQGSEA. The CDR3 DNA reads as TGCATCGTTCGAGCGGGACAGTACTCTGAAAACACCATATATTTT. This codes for CIVRAGQYSENTIYF.